Shown below are 24 T cell receptor beta chains from a single sample sequenced in a study of a mutant IDH1 vaccine in newly diagnosed glioma. The repertoire was sequenced with immunoSEQ multiplex PCR; TCRdb's copy has only in-frame clones and lacks some. The profile shows more than 45,000 clones, approximately 90% of them singletons. No antigens are known for them. Described time point: week 35, safety follow-up. Doses comprised 300 ug of mutant IDH1 20-mer peptide each, plus topical imiquimod. This sample comprised PBMCs, obtained from a glioma patient whose treatment included an IDH1 peptide vaccine. All receptors derive from a middle-aged woman with glioma.

This clone has more than one count but fewer than ten. As DNA, the CDR3 is TGCGCCAGCAGCCGACGACAGGACCCGAACACTGAAGCTTTCTTT. Translation: CASSRRQDPNTEAFF. The chain has TRBV5-1 and TRBJ1-1; D might be TRBD1 (6 bases). This CDR3 is built from 15 residues. The V end was cut by 4 bases, the J end by 1 base, with 14 bases between. CDR1 and CDR2 (germline): SGHRS, YFSETQ. Full variable domain (rest looked up from reference TRBV5-1 and TRBJ1-1): KAGVTQTPRYLIKTRGQQVTLSCSPISGHRSVSWYQQTPGQGLQFLFEYFSETQRNKGNFPGRFSGRQFSNSRSEMNVSTLELGDSALYLCASSRRQDPNTEAFFGQGTRLTVV.

This clone was detected a few times. The genes are TRBV4-1 and TRBJ1-2, with D perhaps matching TRBD1 (5 bases). V was clipped by 1 base and J by 4 bases, with 19 bases between them. This CDR3 has 17 amino acids. Germline lookup yields CDR1 MGHRA and CDR2 YSYEKL. DNA of the CDR3: TGCGCCAGCAGCCAAGTTTCGCTGGGTTGGGGGTTCTATGGCTACACCTTC. It codes for CASSQVSLGWGFYGYTF.

V usage is TRBV10-2 and J usage is TRBJ1-5, with 7 bases matching TRBD1. The CDR3 covers 14 residues. The V segment lost 5 bases and the J segment 3 bases; nucleotides outside the gene matches: 4. Germline lookup yields CDR1 WSHSY and CDR2 SAAADI. DNA for the CDR3: TGCGCCAGCAGTTTGGACAGGATCAATCAGCCCCAGCATTTT. Translation: CASSLDRINQPQHF.

The chain couples TRBV7-9 to TRBJ2-7; TRBD2 matches at 7 bases. The CDR3 runs 14 residues. V was pared by 0 bases and J by 4 bases, with 3 bases of the junction left unmatched. Germline V gene data show CDR1 as SEHNR and CDR2 as FQNEAQ (reference sequence). The DNA for the CDR3 is TGTGCCAGCAGCTTAGCGGGAGGGCCTTACGAGCAGTACTTC. The encoded protein is CASSLAGGPYEQYF. The full variable domain, its missing parts supplied by reference TRBV7-9 and TRBJ2-7, is DTGVSQNPRHKITKRGQNVTFRCDPISEHNRLYWYRQTLGQGPEFLTYFQNEAQLEKSRLLSDRFSAERPKGSFSTLEIQRTEQGDSAMYLCASSLAGGPYEQYFGPGTRLTVT.

The genes are TRBV4-2 and TRBJ2-1; 12 bases align to TRBD2. Trimming removed 0 bases from V and 0 bases from J; junction bases left unmatched: 9. Germline assignment: CDR1 LGHNA and CDR2 YNFKEQ. The CDR3 runs 20 residues. CDR3 sequence (DNA): TGTGCCAGCAGCCAAGAAGGGGGGCTAGCGGGAGGGTTCTCCTACAATGAGCAGTTCTTC. Its protein product is CASSQEGGLAGGFSYNEQFF.

The chain has TRBV6-6 and TRBJ1-1; D uncertain. V was cut by 5 bases and J by 1 base, with 14 bases left in between. CDR3 length: 15 residues. Germline CDR1 is MNHNY and CDR2 is SVGAGI (reference sequence). The CDR3 spells CASSPNRGPNTEAFF. The CDR3 nucleotides read TGTGCCAGCAGTCCGAACCGAGGGCCGAACACTGAAGCTTTCTTT.

This clone is a singleton in its sample. The chain combines TRBV15 with TRBJ2-1; D unclear. The CDR3 loop spans 13 amino acids. Trimming left V 0 bases short and J 6 bases short, with 6 bases between. Germline V gives CDR1 LNHNV, CDR2 YYDKDF (reference sequence). The CDR3 DNA sequence: TGTGCCACCAGCAGAGATCGGGCCAATGAGCAGTTCTTC. It is translated as CATSRDRANEQFF. Supplemented by reference TRBV15 and TRBJ2-1, the full variable domain reads DAMVIQNPRYQVTQFGKPVTLSCSQTLNHNVMYWYQQKSSQAPKLLFHYYDKDFNNEADTPDNFQSRRPNTSFCFLDIRSPGLGDTAMYLCATSRDRANEQFFGPGTRLTVL.

The chain combines TRBV9 with TRBJ1-3; D gene unclear. The CDR3 loop spans 15 amino acids. In germline, CDR1 is SGDLS, CDR2 YYNGEE. The V end lost 0 bases, the J end lost 1 base, and 8 bases lay between the germline ends. The CDR3 here is CASSVAATSGNTIYF. The CDR3 DNA reads TGTGCCAGCAGCGTAGCGGCGACATCTGGAAACACCATATATTTT.

CDR3 residues: CAWSQTGNYGYTF. The CDR3 DNA reads as TGTGCCTGGAGTCAGACAGGGAACTATGGCTACACCTTC. The gene calls are TRBV30 and TRBJ1-2; the match to TRBD1 covers 7 bases. This CDR3 is built from 13 residues. The germline V gene encodes CDR1 GTSNPN and CDR2 SVGIG (reference sequence). The J segment lost 2 bases and the V segment lost 2 bases, leaving 2 bases of the junction unmatched.

V usage is TRBV30 and J usage is TRBJ1-6; 8 bases agree with TRBD1. CDR1 GTSNPN and CDR2 SVGIG come from the germline V gene (reference sequence). V lost 2 bases to trimming and J lost 8 bases; unmatched junction nucleotides: 8. The CDR3 loop spans 15 amino acids. The CDR3 reads CAWSSAQGGYSPLHF. The DNA of the CDR3 is TGTGCCTGGAGTTCAGCACAGGGGGGATATTCACCCCTCCACTTT.

The CDR3: CASSQAGTDTEAFF. The CDR3 DNA follows: TGTGCCAGCAGCCAAGCTGGGACAGACACTGAAGCTTTCTTT. The chain recombines TRBV4-2 with TRBJ1-1, with 7 bases that match TRBD1. CDR1 and CDR2 (germline): LGHNA, YNFKEQ. The CDR3 has 14 residues. V was pared by 1 base and J by 3 bases, with 2 bases of the junction left unmatched.

This chain joins TRBV6-1 and TRBJ1-4, with D perhaps matching TRBD1 (6 bases). Trimming shortened V by 4 bases and J by 7 bases, and 16 bases separated the two germline ends. The CDR3 runs to 15 residues. CDR1 and CDR2 (germline): MNHNS, SASEGT. The CDR3 coding sequence is TGTGCCAGCAGTGCGAACAGGGCCGGTGGTGAAAAACTGTTTTTT. The encoded protein is CASSANRAGGEKLFF.

Comment on this clone: At the DNA level, this CDR3 is encoded by other sequences in the same sample as well. CDR3 in DNA: TGTGCCATCAGTGACCGGGACAGAAACTATGGCTACACCTTC. It is translated as CAISDRDRNYGYTF. This chain connects TRBV10-3 to TRBJ1-2; 7 positions agree with TRBD1. J lost 2 bases, V lost 3 bases, and 3 bases had no gene match. The CDR3 sequence is 14 residues long. Germline assignment: CDR1 ENHRY and CDR2 SYGVKD.

The chain has TRBV7-2 and TRBJ2-3; unclear D gene. Germline loops: CDR1 SGHTA, CDR2 FQGNSA. The CDR3 loop spans 14 amino acids. V was trimmed by 3 bases and J by 5 bases, leaving 12 bases between them. The CDR3 bases are TGTGCCAGCAGCTTTGCCCGAGACGAAGATACGCAGTATTTT. Its translation: CASSFARDEDTQYF.

V is TRBV19 and J is TRBJ1-6; D possibly corresponds to TRBD1 (5 bases). CDR1 is LNHDA, CDR2 SQIVND, per germline (reference sequence). Trimming cost V 3 bases and J 6 bases, with 6 bases left between them. The CDR3 is made up of 13 amino acids. DNA of the CDR3: TGTGCCAGTAGTATGGGGCCTAATTCACCCCTCCACTTT. Translation: CASSMGPNSPLHF.

V and J are TRBV7-9 and TRBJ1-1; 8 bases agree with TRBD1. Germline V lookup: CDR1 SEHNR, CDR2 FQNEAQ (reference sequence). With V trimmed by 1 base and J by 0 bases, 10 bases remained unmatched. This CDR3 comprises 18 residues. The CDR3 spells CASSLGPQRQGMNTEAFF. Here the CDR3 DNA reads TGTGCCAGCAGCTTAGGCCCCCAAAGACAGGGGATGAACACTGAAGCTTTCTTT. Combining the CDR3 with reference TRBV7-9 and TRBJ1-1 gives the whole variable domain DTGVSQNPRHKITKRGQNVTFRCDPISEHNRLYWYRQTLGQGPEFLTYFQNEAQLEKSRLLSDRFSAERPKGSFSTLEIQRTEQGDSAMYLCASSLGPQRQGMNTEAFFGQGTRLTVV.

The genes are TRBV7-9 and TRBJ2-7; either TRBD1 or TRBD2 may supply D (5 bases each). Germline V gene data show CDR1 as SEHNR and CDR2 as FQNEAQ (reference sequence). CDR3 length: 12 residues. The germline V and J ends were trimmed by 6 bases and 7 bases, with 13 bases remaining between them. This CDR3 reads CASSPQGGEQYF. The CDR3 DNA sequence: TGTGCCAGCAGTCCCCAGGGCGGGGAGCAGTACTTC.

This clone was picked up a small number of times. The chain combines TRBV11-2 with TRBJ2-3, with D maybe TRBD1 (5 bases). Germline V gene sequence: CDR1 SGHAT, CDR2 FQNNGV. This CDR3 comprises 13 residues. V lost 0 bases and J 12 bases, leaving 13 bases between the germline ends. The CDR3 loop is CASSLDFWGPQYF. CDR3 sequence (DNA): TGTGCCAGCAGCTTAGACTTCTGGGGCCCCCAGTATTTT.

The J gene is TRBJ2-3, the V gene TRBV28; 8 bases match TRBD2. After removal of 7 bases from V and 6 bases from J, the junction contained 12 bases not matched to a gene. Germline lookup yields CDR1 MDHEN and CDR2 SYDVKM. This CDR3 has 15 residues. CDR3 DNA sequence: TGTGCCAGCAAGTCTTACGGGAGGGCCGATGATACGCAGTATTTT. Protein: CASKSYGRADDTQYF.

This sequence joins TRBV18 and TRBJ1-3; no firm D call. Between the trimmed V and J ends, which lost 2 bases and 2 bases, there was a span of 4 bases. This CDR3 region has 13 residues. Germline values: CDR1 KGHSH, CDR2 LQKENI. CDR3 in amino acids: CASSPKTGNTIYF. In DNA form, the CDR3 reads TGTGCCAGCTCACCAAAGACTGGAAACACCATATATTTT.

This chain links TRBV27 with TRBJ1-2; TRBD1 might be the D (6 bases). The germline gives CDR1 MNHEY, CDR2 SMNVEV (reference sequence). V was trimmed by 6 bases and J by 3 bases, leaving 17 bases between them. CDR3 size: 15 residues. The CDR3 sequence: CASSRRGAVDYGYTF. The CDR3 DNA reads TGTGCCAGCAGCCGAAGGGGGGCAGTCGACTATGGCTACACCTTC.

J is TRBJ1-2 and V is TRBV7-9; no clear D gene. The CDR3 loop spans 14 amino acids. V lost 0 bases and J 2 bases, leaving 7 bases between the germline ends. Germline CDR1 reads SEHNR; CDR2 reads FQNEAQ (reference sequence). The CDR3 coding sequence is TGTGCCAGCAGCTTAGCGCCTGGGAACTATGGCTACACCTTC. It encodes CASSLAPGNYGYTF.

The gene calls are TRBV6-5 and TRBJ1-5; unclear D gene. Germline V CDR1 and CDR2: MNHEY, SVGAGI. CDR3 size: 13 residues. Trimming cost V 2 bases and J 6 bases, with 8 bases left between them. The CDR3, as DNA: TGTGCCAGCAGTTACAGGGTAGGTCAGCCCCAGCATTTT. It encodes CASSYRVGQPQHF.

The chain joins TRBV14 to TRBJ1-4, with D perhaps TRBD1 (5 bases). Germline-derived CDR1 and CDR2 are SGHDN and FVKESK. The ends were cut back, 0 bases at V and 8 bases at J, with 13 bases in the middle. The CDR3 totals 15 residues. The CDR3 region is CASSQEEQPGEKLFF. In DNA, the CDR3 is TGTGCCAGCAGCCAAGAAGAACAACCAGGGGAAAAACTGTTTTTT.